This T cell receptor beta chain was identified in a study of blood T cells in healthy people across ages. Study conclusions and caveats: Compared with aged donors, long-lived donors showed fewer expanded clones, suggesting selection. A roughly linear fall in TCR beta diversity per million T cells was seen with increasing age.

A second PCR of about 6 to 11 cycles used a sample-barcoded 5' primer and a J-beta primer mix. With 12 random nucleotides, a template-switch adaptor tagged each individual cDNA molecule. From the 5' RACE reads, TCRdb called clonotypes with MiXCR, one entry per CDR3 protein. The sample shows more than 800,000 distinct CDR3 sequences, over 35% of them seen only once. Only a few counts were recorded for this clonotype. Its antigen remains unknown. The J segment lost 3 bases and the V segment lost 3 bases, leaving 8 bases of the junction unmatched. The V gene's germline CDR1 is MNHEY and CDR2 SMNVEV (reference sequence). The CDR3 is 15 residues long. Caucasian individuals from Russia who were healthy and aged about 6 to 90 acted as donors.

The chain recombines TRBV27 with TRBJ2-7; 7 bases line up with TRBD1. The sequenced material came from blood. The receptor was derived from a woman in her sixties or seventies in good health. The CDR3 protein is CASSFAGTVNYEQYF. The CDR3 DNA is TGTGCCAGCAGTTTTGCCGGGACAGTTAACTACGAGCAGTACTTC.